The 8 T cell receptor beta chains listed next were all sequenced from one sample in a study of blood T cell repertoires in COVID-19. Some clones are missing from TCRdb's copy, which holds only in-frame ones; the method was immunoSEQ multiplex PCR. This sample has about 280,000 clones, with 86% found just once. Sequencing was carried out using peripheral blood. Receptor source: a man in his forties with active or convalescent COVID-19.

This chain links TRBV29-1 with TRBJ2-7; D gene ambiguous. The CDR3 length is 11 residues. The V gene's germline CDR1 is SQVTM and CDR2 ANQGSEA. Trimming left V 5 bases short and J 1 base short, with 6 bases between. The CDR3 DNA reads as TGCAGCGTTCTAAAATCCTACGAGCAGTACTTC. Amino acid sequence: CSVLKSYEQYF.

This clone was recorded only once. CDR3 sequence (DNA): TGTGCCACCCGAGGACAGGGGAGCCACGAGCAGTACTTC. This translates into CATRGQGSHEQYF. The chain joins TRBV24-1 to TRBJ2-7, with TRBD1 matching over 9 bases. V lost 9 bases, J lost 5 bases, and 7 bases stayed unmatched. Germline V CDR1 and CDR2: KGHDR, SFDVKD. This CDR3 has 13 amino acids.

The rearrangement uses TRBV2 and TRBJ1-2, with D uncertain. V was trimmed by 7 bases and J by 2 bases, leaving 8 bases between them. The CDR3 consists of 12 residues. The germline CDR1 and CDR2 sequences are SNHLY and FYNNEI. The CDR3 region is CASTTLNYGYTF. CDR3 DNA: TGTGCCAGCACAACTTTGAACTATGGCTACACCTTC.

The rearrangement uses TRBV30 and TRBJ2-1; 10 nucleotides match TRBD1. The CDR3 spans 15 residues. The junction had 4 bases not matched to a gene; V was cut back by 2 bases and J by 3 bases. CDR1 is GTSNPN, CDR2 SVGIG, per germline (reference sequence). The CDR3 protein is CAWSTGTGDYNEQFF. CDR3 nucleotides: TGTGCCTGGAGTACCGGGACAGGGGACTACAATGAGCAGTTCTTC.

This chain joins TRBV6-6 and TRBJ1-5, with D possibly being TRBD1 (6 bases). Looked up from germline, CDR1 is MNHNY and CDR2 is SVGAGI (reference sequence). The CDR3 extends over 13 amino acids. The V end was cut by 7 bases, the J end by 5 bases, with 12 bases between. The CDR3: CASTAGEHQPQHF. The CDR3 bases are TGTGCCAGCACGGCAGGGGAGCATCAGCCCCAGCATTTT.

The CDR3 DNA reads TGTGCCAGCAGCCTGACAGGCGAAGAAGCTTTCTTT. It codes for CASSLTGEEAFF. The V gene is TRBV5-5, the J gene TRBJ1-1; tentatively, D is TRBD1 (6 bases). Germline loops: CDR1 SGHKS, CDR2 YYEKEE (reference sequence). With 4 bases removed from V and 8 bases from J, the gap between germline ends came to 12 bases. The CDR3 extends over 12 amino acids. The whole variable domain, filled in from reference TRBV5-5 and TRBJ1-1, reads DAGVTQSPTHLIKTRGQQVTLRCSPISGHKSVSWYQQVLGQGPQFIFQYYEKEERGRGNFPDRFSARQFPNYSSELNVNALLLGDSALYLCASSLTGEEAFFGQGTRLTVV.

The rearrangement links TRBV11-2 to TRBJ2-1, with a possible D match to TRBD1 (5 bases). This CDR3 spans 15 amino acids. V was trimmed by 5 bases and J by 8 bases, leaving 19 bases between them. CDR1 SGHAT and CDR2 FQNNGV come from the germline V gene. The CDR3 spells CASSPVATKGDEQFF. The DNA of the CDR3 is TGTGCCAGCAGCCCTGTTGCGACGAAAGGGGATGAGCAGTTCTTC.

The chain has TRBV5-5 and TRBJ2-7, with D maybe TRBD1 (5 bases). Germline V lookup: CDR1 SGHKS, CDR2 YYEKEE (reference sequence). The length of the CDR3 is 18 residues. Trimming took 4 bases from V and 3 from J, leaving 26 bases between them. The CDR3 spells CASSLTARTVGAVYEQYF. CDR3 nucleotide sequence: TGTGCCAGCAGCCTGACTGCCCGAACCGTTGGGGCAGTCTACGAGCAGTACTTC.